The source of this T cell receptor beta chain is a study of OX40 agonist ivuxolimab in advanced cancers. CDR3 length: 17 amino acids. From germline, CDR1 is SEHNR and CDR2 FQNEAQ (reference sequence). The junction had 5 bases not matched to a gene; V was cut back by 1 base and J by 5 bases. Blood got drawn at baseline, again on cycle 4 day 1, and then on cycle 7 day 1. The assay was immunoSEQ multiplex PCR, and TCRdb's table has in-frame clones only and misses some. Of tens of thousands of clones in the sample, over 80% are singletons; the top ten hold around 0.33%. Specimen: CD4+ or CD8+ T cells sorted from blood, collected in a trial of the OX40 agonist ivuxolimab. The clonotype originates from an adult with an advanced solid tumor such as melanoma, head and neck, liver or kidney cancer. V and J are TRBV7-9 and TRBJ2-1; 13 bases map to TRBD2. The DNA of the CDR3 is TGTGCCAGCAGCTTAGACCCTGGACTAGCGGGGGACAATGAGCAGTTCTTC. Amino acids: CASSLDPGLAGDNEQFF.